A selection of T cell receptor beta chains follows, all from one sample in a study of blood T cell repertoires in COVID-19. Sequencing used immunoSEQ multiplex PCR; TCRdb keeps in-frame clones, though not all of them. The sample consists of roughly 91,000 clones, 76% of them appearing once. Sequenced sample: peripheral blood. The receptors derive from a man between 65 and 85 years old with acute or convalescent COVID-19. Both conserved end residues are part of each CDR3. Each record gives: CDR3 protein, CDR3 DNA, clone size, V gene, D gene, J gene. The D gene is left open where the match is weak. Clone size, where shown, is once, few, many, or a class for clones that have expanded.

CASSGQTYEQYF | TGTGCCAGCAGTGGACAGACCTACGAGCAGTACTTC | . | TRBV2 | . | TRBJ2-7
CAWSVRAGMNTEAFF | TGTGCCTGGAGTGTACGAGCAGGCATGAACACTGAAGCTTTCTTT | few | TRBV30 | . | TRBJ1-1
CASSSLGGMNTEAFF | TGCGCCAGCAGCTCCCTAGGGGGAATGAACACTGAAGCTTTCTTT | . | TRBV5-1 | . | TRBJ1-1
CASSWGQGDGYTF | TGTGCCAGCAGTTGGGGACAGGGGGATGGCTACACCTTC | . | TRBV6-5 | TRBD1 | TRBJ1-2
CASSFGLAGVSYNEQFF | TGCGCCAGCAGCTTCGGACTAGCGGGGGTCTCCTACAATGAGCAGTTCTTC | once | TRBV5-1 | TRBD2 | TRBJ2-1
CASSLAVGIGENIQYF | TGCGCCAGCAGCTTGGCGGTGGGAATCGGGGAAAACATTCAGTACTTC | once | TRBV5-1 | . | TRBJ2-4
CASSLGQGIAFF | TGTGCCAGCAGCTTAGGACAGGGGATAGCTTTCTTT | few | TRBV5-6 | TRBD1 | TRBJ1-1
CASSSDGRGFHEQYF | TGTGCCAGCAGCTCAGACGGCAGGGGTTTCCACGAGCAGTACTTC | . | TRBV11-2 | . | TRBJ2-7
CASSPDSPGAGGGQETQYF | TGTGCCAGCTCACCCGACTCTCCAGGAGCGGGAGGGGGGCAAGAGACCCAGTACTTC | . | TRBV18 | TRBD2 | TRBJ2-5
CSARDFYEQYF | TGCAGTGCTAGGGACTTCTACGAGCAGTACTTC | . | TRBV20-1 | . | TRBJ2-7
CASSVDSSSLTGLNTGELFF | TGTGCCAGCAGCGTAGATTCGAGTAGTTTGACGGGACTGAACACCGGGGAGCTGTTTTTT | few | TRBV9 | . | TRBJ2-2
CASSQEVEASFHANYGYTF | TGTGCCAGCAGCCAAGAAGTCGAGGCTTCGTTCCACGCTAACTATGGCTACACCTTC | . | TRBV4-2 | . | TRBJ1-2
CASKQDRGVNTGELFF | TGTGCCAGCAAGCAGGACAGGGGCGTTAACACCGGGGAGCTGTTTTTT | once | TRBV25-1 | TRBD1 | TRBJ2-2
CASSFIGGNEQFF | TGTGCCAGCAGTTTTATAGGGGGAAATGAGCAGTTCTTC | . | TRBV12-3/TRBV12-4 | . | TRBJ2-1
CASSLGGGNTIYF | TGTGCCAGCAGCTTAGGGGGCGGAAACACCATATATTTT | . | TRBV7-2 | . | TRBJ1-3
CASSPDRSNTEAFF | TGTGCCAGCTCACCAGACAGGTCGAACACTGAAGCTTTCTTT | few | TRBV18 | . | TRBJ1-1
CASSLTGTEGTEAFF | TGCGCCAGCAGCTTGACCGGGACGGAGGGCACTGAAGCTTTCTTT | . | TRBV5-1 | . | TRBJ1-1
CASSFRVANEQFF | TGTGCCAGCAGTTTCCGAGTTGCCAATGAGCAGTTCTTC | . | TRBV28 | . | TRBJ2-1
CASSLQGSNHEQYF | TGTGCCAGCAGCTTGCAGGGTTCGAACCACGAGCAGTACTTC | . | TRBV5-4 | . | TRBJ2-7
CASSEDSWGTQYF | TGTGCCAGCAGTGAGGACTCTTGGGGTACGCAGTATTTT | . | TRBV2 | . | TRBJ2-3
CASSVGASGGYEQYF | TGTGCCAGCAGCGTAGGTGCTAGCGGGGGCTACGAGCAGTACTTC | . | TRBV9 | TRBD2 | TRBJ2-7
CASSSLYGPSGRTSTDTQYF | TGTGCCAGCTCATCTTTATACGGCCCTAGCGGGAGGACTAGCACAGATACGCAGTATTTT | . | TRBV18 | TRBD2 | TRBJ2-3
CASSAPGTGTSTEAFF | TGTGCCAGCAGTGCCCCCGGGACAGGGACCAGCACTGAAGCTTTCTTT | few | TRBV28 | TRBD1 | TRBJ1-1
CATSRVMAPNSPLHF | TGTGCCACCAGCAGAGTGATGGCCCCAAATTCACCCCTCCACTTT | . | TRBV15 | . | TRBJ1-6
CASSLARTGVKETQYF | TGTGCCAGCAGCTTGGCCCGGACAGGGGTGAAAGAGACCCAGTACTTC | . | TRBV5-6 | TRBD1 | TRBJ2-5
CASSFQGAQDTQYF | TGTGCCAGCAGCTTCCAGGGGGCGCAAGATACGCAGTATTTT | few | TRBV5-6 | TRBD1 | TRBJ2-3
CASSLGVSQETQYF | TGTGCCAGCAGCTTAGGTGTCAGCCAAGAGACCCAGTACTTC | . | TRBV7-2 | . | TRBJ2-5
CASSTGQTYEQYF | TGTGCCAGTAGTACCGGACAGACCTACGAGCAGTACTTC | . | TRBV19 | . | TRBJ2-7
CASSEGRDNSPLHF | TGCGCCAGCAGTGAAGGGAGGGATAATTCACCCCTCCACTTT | . | TRBV10-2 | . | TRBJ1-6
CSASPGGSTNYGYTF | TGCAGTGCTAGTCCAGGGGGCTCTACTAACTATGGCTACACCTTC | . | TRBV20-1 | TRBD1 | TRBJ1-2
CASSRGAGGSQDTFTDTQYF | TGTGCCAGCAGCAGGGGGGCAGGGGGCTCTCAAGACACATTCACAGATACGCAGTATTTT | few | TRBV7-9 | TRBD1 | TRBJ2-3
CASSYLPRGNAGGYTF | TGTGCCAGCAGTTACCTCCCCCGGGGAAACGCTGGTGGCTACACCTTC | . | TRBV6-5 | . | TRBJ1-2
CASSLPGLAGGRRETQYF | TGTGCCAGCAGTCTCCCGGGACTAGCGGGAGGGCGGAGGGAGACCCAGTACTTC | . | TRBV28 | TRBD2 | TRBJ2-5
CASSQGTGSGNTIYF | TGTGCCAGCAGTCAAGGGACAGGGAGTGGAAACACCATATATTTT | . | TRBV25-1 | TRBD1 | TRBJ1-3
CATSRTDNNEQFF | TGTGCCACCAGTAGGACAGATAACAATGAGCAGTTCTTC | . | TRBV24-1 | . | TRBJ2-1
CASSNKQGFSYEQYF | TGCGCCAGCAGTAATAAGCAGGGGTTCTCCTACGAGCAGTACTTC | . | TRBV4-1 | . | TRBJ2-7
CASKVGTGAYGYTF | TGCGCCAGCAAGGTGGGGACAGGGGCCTATGGCTACACCTTC | . | TRBV5-1 | TRBD1 | TRBJ1-2
CASSPGQGATGELFF | TGTGCCAGCAGCCCGGGACAGGGCGCCACCGGGGAGCTGTTTTTT | once | TRBV7-6 | TRBD1 | TRBJ2-2
CASSAQGANTGELFF | TGTGCCAGCAGTGCACAGGGGGCGAACACCGGGGAGCTGTTTTTT | . | TRBV2 | TRBD1 | TRBJ2-2
CATRTGTTADTQYF | TGTGCCACCCGGACAGGGACGACGGCAGATACGCAGTATTTT | . | TRBV10-3 | TRBD1 | TRBJ2-3
CASSYGQAQETQYF | TGCGCCAGCAGCTATGGACAGGCCCAAGAGACCCAGTACTTC | . | TRBV5-1 | TRBD1 | TRBJ2-5
CASSPPGEGPYEQYF | TGTGCCAGCAGTCCTCCGGGGGAGGGGCCCTACGAGCAGTACTTC | . | TRBV11-2 | TRBD2 | TRBJ2-7
CASSLQGASNIQYF | TGTGCCAGCAGCTTACAGGGGGCCTCAAACATTCAGTACTTC | . | TRBV5-8 | TRBD1 | TRBJ2-4
CASSRRSRSQGAADTQYF | TGTGCCAGCAGCCGGCGCTCAAGATCACAGGGGGCGGCAGATACGCAGTATTTT | few | TRBV27 | TRBD1 | TRBJ2-3
CASSTDSYMNTEAFF | TGTGCCAGCAGCACTGACAGTTACATGAACACTGAAGCTTTCTTT | . | TRBV7-2 | . | TRBJ1-1
CATPGQGFDNEQFF | TGTGCCACCCCAGGACAGGGTTTCGACAATGAGCAGTTCTTC | . | TRBV27 | TRBD1 | TRBJ2-1
CASTTGSYNSPLHF | TGTGCCAGCACCACCGGGTCCTATAATTCACCCCTCCACTTT | . | TRBV5-4 | . | TRBJ1-6
CASNNFDRVNTGELFF | TGTGCCAGCAACAACTTCGACAGGGTTAACACCGGGGAGCTGTTTTTT | . | TRBV2 | TRBD1 | TRBJ2-2
CASSLGAGPGNTIYF | TGTGCCAGCAGCCTTGGAGCGGGCCCTGGAAACACCATATATTTT | few | TRBV11-3 | . | TRBJ1-3
CASSQGRGAQHF | TGTGCCAGCAGTCAAGGGCGGGGGGCCCAGCATTTT | . | TRBV7-6 | . | TRBJ1-5
CASSENRGRGEKLFF | TGTGCCAGCAGTGAAAACAGGGGGCGTGGTGAAAAACTGTTTTTT | . | TRBV25-1 | TRBD1 | TRBJ1-4